A selection of T cell receptor beta chains follows, all from one sample in a study of T cell responses to AZD1222 COVID-19 vaccine. Here immunoSEQ multiplex PCR was the method, and the copy in TCRdb shows in-frame clones only, minus some. This table has some 150,000 clones, 85% to 90% appearing once. Sequences were derived from peripheral blood, sampled 28 days after the second dose of the MenACWY control vaccine. The receptors were gathered from an adult who received the MenACWY meningococcal vaccine as a control. Each CDR3 is given with its conserved first and last residue.

j_call | v_call | cdr3_aa
TRBJ2-3 | TRBV24-1 | CATSDRTGVSADTQYF
TRBJ1-4 | TRBV12-3/TRBV12-4 | CASSPRTDKLFF
TRBJ1-4 | TRBV5-1 | CASSLTGKNEKLFF
TRBJ2-7 | TRBV7-6 | CASSLVGGDEQYF
TRBJ2-7 | TRBV6-5 | CASSYSRLARHEQYF
TRBJ2-7 | TRBV12-3/TRBV12-4 | CASSAFDEQYF
TRBJ1-5 | TRBV28 | CASRSDRDRDQPQHF
TRBJ1-4 | TRBV5-1 | CASSADSSNEKLFF
TRBJ2-1 | TRBV28 | CASSLNVLNGNEQFF
TRBJ2-7 | TRBV7-2 | CASSLVAGHSYEQYF
TRBJ2-1 | TRBV15 | CATSSGSGHNEQFF
TRBJ2-7 | TRBV19 | CASSIGQGGYEQYF
TRBJ2-7 | TRBV11-3 | CASSPKAGAYEQYF
TRBJ1-4 | TRBV4-2 | CASSQVSQVNEKLFF
TRBJ2-7 | TRBV5-6 | CASSFGREQYF
TRBJ2-7 | TRBV28 | CASSGVGNSYEQYF
TRBJ2-7 | TRBV28 | CASSQAPGEGGYEQYF
TRBJ2-7 | TRBV9 | CASSVAPGSHYEQYF
TRBJ2-6 | TRBV4-3 | CASSQRSSGANVLTF
TRBJ1-2 | TRBV10-3 | CAISEPPDRHRGF